The 21 T cell receptor beta chains below were found in one sample sequenced in a study of long-term antiretroviral therapy in people with HIV. This was the immunoSEQ v3.0 assay at survey level. TCRdb's table, derived via immunoSEQ multiplex PCR, lists solely in-frame clones and lacks some. Here the sample spans 27,000 or so clones, roughly 82% being singletons. The sequenced sample was unsorted PBMCs, obtained 0.8 years before starting antiretroviral therapy. Receptors originate from a man between 18 and 35 years old with HIV.

J is TRBJ2-1 and V is TRBV6-4; TRBD2 is a possible D gene (6 bases). There are 15 residues in the CDR3. In germline, CDR1 is MRHNA, CDR2 SNTAGT. V shed 3 bases and J shed 0 bases, with 9 bases lying between them. The CDR3 spells CASSELGGSYNEQFF. CDR3 DNA sequence: TGTGCCAGCAGTGAATTGGGGGGCTCCTACAATGAGCAGTTCTTC.

The genes are TRBV5-1 and TRBJ2-1; 7 nucleotides line up with TRBD2. Trimming at V came to 4 bases and at J to 2 bases, leaving 6 bases not matched to a gene. Germline V gene lookup returns CDR1 SGHRS and CDR2 YFSETQ. The CDR3 contains 15 residues. CDR3 coding DNA: TGCGCCAGCAGCGGGGGGGGGAATACCTACAATGAGCAGTTCTTC. As protein: CASSGGGNTYNEQFF.

The V gene is TRBV7-8, the J gene TRBJ1-5; 7 positions match TRBD1. The germline gives CDR1 SGHVS, CDR2 FQNEAQ. The CDR3 covers 15 residues. The trim removed 3 bases at V and 3 bases at J, leaving 5 bases unmatched. The CDR3 DNA reads TGTGCCAGCAGCTTGCGGAGGGGGCTCAATCAGCCCCAGCATTTT. Its translation is CASSLRRGLNQPQHF.

The chain employs TRBV4-1 and TRBJ1-3; D is unresolved. Germline CDR1 is MGHRA and CDR2 is YSYEKL. The ends were cut back, 0 bases at V and 4 bases at J, with 1 base in the middle. The CDR3 has 12 amino acids. The CDR3 reads CASSQEGNTIYF. DNA of the CDR3: TGCGCCAGCAGCCAAGAGGGAAACACCATATATTTT.

V usage is TRBV7-9 and J usage is TRBJ2-3, with TRBD1 as a possible D gene (5 bases). V was cut by 1 base and J by 3 bases, with 11 bases left in between. This CDR3 is 15 amino acids long. The germline CDR1 and CDR2 sequences are SEHNR and FQNEAQ (reference sequence). The CDR3 loop is CASSLVGSGTDTQYF. As DNA, the CDR3 is TGTGCCAGCAGCTTAGTGGGATCAGGGACAGATACGCAGTATTTT.

V gene TRBV27 combines with J gene TRBJ1-4; 9 bases are a match to TRBD1. The CDR3 contains 17 residues. CDR1 is MNHEY, CDR2 SMNVEV, per germline (reference sequence). Trimming removed 3 bases from V and 9 bases from J; junction bases left unmatched: 14. The CDR3 is CASSLGAMDRGWQKLFF. DNA for the CDR3: TGTGCCAGCAGTTTGGGGGCAATGGACAGGGGTTGGCAAAAACTGTTTTTT.

The chain combines TRBV29-1 with TRBJ1-1; possibly TRBD1 for D (6 bases). Looked up from germline, CDR1 is SQVTM and CDR2 is ANQGSEA. Trimming pared 8 bases from V and 7 bases from J, leaving 14 bases between. CDR3 size: 11 residues. DNA for the CDR3: TGCAGCACCGAAGGGGGTAGTGAAGCTTTCTTT. Translating gives CSTEGGSEAFF.

This chain uses TRBV5-6 with TRBJ2-3; 11 nucleotides match TRBD2. V shed 4 bases, J shed 0 bases, and the junction held 10 bases outside the gene matches. In germline, CDR1 is SGHDT, CDR2 YYEEEE. This CDR3 has 18 residues. The CDR3: CASSPGTSGHFSTDTQYF. Here the CDR3 DNA reads TGTGCCAGCAGCCCCGGGACTAGCGGACACTTCAGCACAGATACGCAGTATTTT.

In this sample, this clone turned up a few times. The rearrangement links TRBV9 to TRBJ2-1, with no clear D. Germline values: CDR1 SGDLS, CDR2 YYNGEE. The CDR3 length is 15 residues. The V end was cut by 3 bases, the J end by 9 bases, with 19 bases between. The CDR3, as DNA: TGTGCCAGCAGCGCCTGGCCCACCCTCCGAGGTGAGCAGTTCTTC. Its translation: CASSAWPTLRGEQFF.

This chain uses TRBV13 with TRBJ2-2; 7 bases align to TRBD2. Germline CDR1 reads PRHDT; CDR2 reads FYEKMQ (reference sequence). This CDR3 is 16 amino acids long. V gave up 5 bases and J gave up 7 bases; unmatched junction bases: 13. CDR3 region: CASSDQTGLKGGELFF. In nucleotides, the CDR3 is TGTGCCAGCAGCGACCAGACGGGACTAAAGGGCGGGGAGCTGTTTTTT.

There are a few counts of this clone. The CDR3 DNA reads as TGTGCCACCAGCGGTGGGAGCGGGGGGGCGAACACCGGGGAGCTGTTTTTT. Translated, it gives CATSGGSGGANTGELFF. The chain carries TRBV15 and TRBJ2-2, with 10 bases aligning to TRBD2. The CDR3 contains 17 residues. Trimming at V came to 5 bases and at J to 0 bases, leaving 6 bases not matched to a gene. The V gene's germline CDR1 is LNHNV and CDR2 YYDKDF (reference sequence).

This clone is a singleton in its sample. The chain carries TRBV5-4 and TRBJ2-2; TRBD2 agrees at 8 bases. CDR3 length: 15 amino acids. CDR1 and CDR2 (germline): SGHNT, YYREEE (reference sequence). The ends lost 3 bases at V and 0 bases at J; junction bases unmatched: 1. The DNA for the CDR3 is TGTGCCAGCAGCTCGACTAGCGCGAACACCGGGGAGCTGTTTTTT. Its translation: CASSSTSANTGELFF.

This chain uses TRBV2 with TRBJ2-3, with TRBD1 identical over 10 bases. This CDR3 has 16 residues. The ends lost 6 bases at V and 4 bases at J; junction bases unmatched: 10. Germline V lookup: CDR1 SNHLY, CDR2 FYNNEI. DNA of the CDR3: TGTGCCAGCAGACCCGGGGGACAGGGGATCGCAGATACGCAGTATTTT. This sequence encodes CASRPGGQGIADTQYF.

This clone was picked up a small number of times. This rearrangement joins TRBV30 to TRBJ2-5, with a possible D match to TRBD2 (5 bases). The CDR3 is 12 residues long. V gave up 5 bases and J gave up 5 bases, with 12 bases separating them. Germline V gives CDR1 GTSNPN, CDR2 SVGIG (reference sequence). CDR3 bases: TGTGCCTGGGGACCGCGGAGGGAGACCCAGTACTTC. This encodes CAWGPRRETQYF.

The V call is TRBV19, the J call TRBJ1-5; 8 positions agree with TRBD1. Per germline, CDR1 LNHDA and CDR2 SQIVND (reference sequence). The trim removed 5 bases at V and 2 bases at J, leaving 5 bases unmatched. This CDR3 has 15 amino acids. CDR3 sequence: CASSFGQGGNQPQHF. The CDR3 nucleotides read TGTGCCAGTAGTTTCGGACAGGGAGGCAATCAGCCCCAGCATTTT.

This rearrangement joins TRBV2 to TRBJ2-5; TRBD2 aligns across 10 bases. Germline trimming cut 6 bases from V and 2 bases from J; bases unmatched to any gene: 6. The germline V gene has CDR1 SNHLY and CDR2 FYNNEI. The CDR3 has 15 residues. CDR3 protein: CASRKGTSVQETQYF. CDR3 in DNA: TGTGCCAGCAGGAAAGGGACTAGCGTTCAAGAGACCCAGTACTTC.

This chain links TRBV2 with TRBJ1-3; 8 bases fit TRBD1. V gave up 4 bases and J gave up 0 bases; unmatched junction bases: 11. Germline V gives CDR1 SNHLY, CDR2 FYNNEI. CDR3 length: 18 amino acids. CDR3: CASSGFGTGPLSGNTIYF. CDR3 DNA: TGTGCCAGCAGTGGCTTCGGGACAGGTCCTCTCTCTGGAAACACCATATATTTT.

The chain is built from TRBV4-2 and TRBJ1-6; D call uncertain. Trimming removed 0 bases at V and 0 bases at J, with 9 bases between. CDR1 is LGHNA, CDR2 YNFKEQ, per germline. This CDR3 contains 17 residues. CDR3 sequence (DNA): TGTGCCAGCAGCCAAGACAGGTTAAGCTCCTATAATTCACCCCTCCACTTT. This sequence encodes CASSQDRLSSYNSPLHF.

The J gene is TRBJ1-3, the V gene TRBV6-1; a weak D match, TRBD1 (5 bases). The CDR3 sequence is 14 residues long. V was pared by 4 bases and J by 0 bases, with 7 bases between. Looked up from germline, CDR1 is MNHNS and CDR2 is SASEGT. The CDR3 is CASSVGVSGNTIYF. The CDR3 coding sequence is TGTGCCAGCAGTGTAGGGGTCTCTGGAAACACCATATATTTT.

The rearrangement uses TRBV19 and TRBJ1-3; possibly TRBD1 for D (6 bases). CDR1 LNHDA and CDR2 SQIVND come from the germline V gene (reference sequence). The CDR3 loop spans 14 amino acids. Trimming removed 5 bases at V and 2 bases at J, with 10 bases between. The CDR3 loop reads CASSPGQTGNTIYF. The CDR3 DNA reads as TGTGCCAGTAGTCCCGGACAGACTGGAAACACCATATATTTT.

This chain connects TRBV9 to TRBJ2-5; no clear D gene. Germline V gene sequence: CDR1 SGDLS, CDR2 YYNGEE. The CDR3 totals 15 residues. V lost 6 bases and J lost 1, with 16 bases in between. The CDR3 is CASTQDTGSQETQYF. The CDR3 DNA reads TGTGCCAGCACTCAGGATACTGGAAGCCAAGAGACCCAGTACTTC.